This T cell receptor (beta chain) was found in a study of cytomegalovirus exposure and HLA in healthy donors. The study, taken as a whole, reports: As a later analysis showed, a missense DCLRE1C variant was linked to trimming of TCR beta V- and J-genes. Presence/absence analyses treated sequencing depth as roughly uniform across donors.

Points on this clone: Its antigen is not known.

PCR amplification relied on 60 Vbeta primers (plus 13 Jbeta primers). Sequenced by immunoSEQ multiplex PCR; TCRdb stores in-frame clones only, minus some. This sample has around 130,000 clones, with over 75% found just once. CDR1 SGDLS and CDR2 YYNGEE come from the germline V gene. V gave up 4 bases and J gave up 1 base; unmatched junction bases: 3. The length of the CDR3 is 14 residues. The TCR was taken from a man aged 25-45 years in good health and CMV-seronegative. The sequenced sample was PBMCs. The rearrangement uses TRBV9 and TRBJ1-1; the match to TRBD1 covers 8 bases. The CDR3 bases are TGTGCCAGCAGCTCAGGGACAGGGAACACTGAAGCTTTCTTT. This codes for CASSSGTGNTEAFF.